The clone carrying this TCR beta chain has just a few counts. Its specificity is unknown. This record belongs to a study of T-cell reconstitution after alpha-beta-depleted transplantation in children. Study-wide findings and caveats: Some patients showed high day-60 TCRbeta diversity, which derived from surviving recipient T cells and thymic progenitors. Hyperexpanded clones declined; after one year, newly produced T cells mostly supplied diversity. Reports say that about two months after transplant, the alpha-beta T cells came out of several hundred graft clones that had expanded.

From germline, CDR1 is SGHTA and CDR2 FQGNSA. The CDR3 is 14 residues long. V gave up 2 bases and J gave up 7 bases, with 12 bases separating them. It was with unique molecular identifiers that the TCRbeta library was prepared. TCRdb re-analysed the PCR reads in MiXCR, keeping a single row per CDR3 protein. The profile shows about a million distinct CDR3 sequences, about 29% of them singletons. This specimen was PBMCs, mostly from graft donor cells, taken 360 days after TCRalphabeta/CD19-depleted stem cell transplant. The clonotype originates from a boy in the first two years of life who had a stem cell transplant for SCID, so the T cells may come from the graft donor. V usage is TRBV7-2 and J usage is TRBJ2-1; no definite D call. CDR3 coding DNA: TGTGCCAGCAGCTTATTCGTTGGCGGAAATGAGCAGTTCTTC. It translates to CASSLFVGGNEQFF. Together with reference TRBV7-2 and TRBJ2-1, the CDR3 gives the full variable domain: GAGVSQSPSNKVTEKGKDVELRCDPISGHTALYWYRQSLGQGLEFLIYFQGNSAPDKSGLPSDRFSAERTGGSVSTLTIQRTQQEDSAVYLCASSLFVGGNEQFFGPGTRLTVL.